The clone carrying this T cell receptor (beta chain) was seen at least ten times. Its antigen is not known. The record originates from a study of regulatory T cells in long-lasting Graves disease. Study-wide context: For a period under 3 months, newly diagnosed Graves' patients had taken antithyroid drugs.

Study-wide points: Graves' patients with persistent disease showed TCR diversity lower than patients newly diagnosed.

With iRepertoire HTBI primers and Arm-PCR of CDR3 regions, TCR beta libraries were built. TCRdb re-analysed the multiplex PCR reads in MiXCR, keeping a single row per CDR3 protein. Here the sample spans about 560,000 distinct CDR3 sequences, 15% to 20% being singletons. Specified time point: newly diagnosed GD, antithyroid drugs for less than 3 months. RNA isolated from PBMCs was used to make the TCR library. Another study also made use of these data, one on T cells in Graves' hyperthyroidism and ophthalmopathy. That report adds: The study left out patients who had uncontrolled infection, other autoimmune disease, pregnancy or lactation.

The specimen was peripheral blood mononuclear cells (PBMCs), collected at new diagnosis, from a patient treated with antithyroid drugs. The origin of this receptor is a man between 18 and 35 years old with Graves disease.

CDR3: CASSLGAVRTDTQYF. Written as DNA, the CDR3 is TGTGCCAGCAGCTTGGGGGCGGTACGCACAGATACGCAGTATTTT. V and J are TRBV14 and TRBJ2-3; maybe TRBD1 (6 bases). This CDR3 region has 15 residues. Germline CDR1 reads SGHDN; CDR2 reads FVKESK. Between the trimmed V and J ends, which lost 5 bases and 1 base, there was a span of 13 bases.